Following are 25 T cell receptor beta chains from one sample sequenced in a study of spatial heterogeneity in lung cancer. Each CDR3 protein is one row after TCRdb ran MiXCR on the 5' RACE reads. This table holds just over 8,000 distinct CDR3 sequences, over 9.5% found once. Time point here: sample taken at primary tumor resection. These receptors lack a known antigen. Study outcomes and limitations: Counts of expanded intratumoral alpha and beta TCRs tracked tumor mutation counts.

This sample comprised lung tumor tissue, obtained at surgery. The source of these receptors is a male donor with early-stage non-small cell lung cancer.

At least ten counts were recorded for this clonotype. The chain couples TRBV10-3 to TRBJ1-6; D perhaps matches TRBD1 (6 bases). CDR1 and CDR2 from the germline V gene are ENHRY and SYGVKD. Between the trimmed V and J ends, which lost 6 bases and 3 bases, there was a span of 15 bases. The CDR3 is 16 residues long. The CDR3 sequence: CAIRQIQGDYNSPLHF. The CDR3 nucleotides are TGTGCCATCAGACAAATACAGGGAGACTATAATTCACCCCTCCACTTT.

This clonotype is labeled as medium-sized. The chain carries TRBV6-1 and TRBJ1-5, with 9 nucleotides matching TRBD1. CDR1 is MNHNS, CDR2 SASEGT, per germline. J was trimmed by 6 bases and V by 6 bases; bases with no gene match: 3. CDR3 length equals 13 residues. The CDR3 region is CASRGQGAQPQHF. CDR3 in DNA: TGTGCCAGCAGGGGACAGGGAGCTCAGCCCCAGCATTTT.

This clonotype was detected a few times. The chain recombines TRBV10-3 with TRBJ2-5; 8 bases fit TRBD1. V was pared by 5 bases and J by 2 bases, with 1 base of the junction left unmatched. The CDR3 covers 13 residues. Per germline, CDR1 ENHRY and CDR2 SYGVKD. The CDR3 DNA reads TGTGCCATCAGTCGGACAGGGCAAGAGACCCAGTACTTC. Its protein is CAISRTGQETQYF.

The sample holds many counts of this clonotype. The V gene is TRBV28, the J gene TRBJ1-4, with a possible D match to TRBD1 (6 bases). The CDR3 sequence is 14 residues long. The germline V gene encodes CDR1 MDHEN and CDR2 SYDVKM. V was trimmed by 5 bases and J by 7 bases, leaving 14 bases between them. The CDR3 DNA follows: TGTGCCAGCAGTCCGGACAGCCTAATTGAAAAACTGTTTTTT. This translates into CASSPDSLIEKLFF.

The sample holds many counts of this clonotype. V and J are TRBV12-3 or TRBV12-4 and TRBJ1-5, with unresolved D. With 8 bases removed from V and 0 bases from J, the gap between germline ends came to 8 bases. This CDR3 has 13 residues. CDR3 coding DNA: TGTGCCAGCTCTGACAATAGCAATCAGCCCCAGCATTTT. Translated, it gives CASSDNSNQPQHF.

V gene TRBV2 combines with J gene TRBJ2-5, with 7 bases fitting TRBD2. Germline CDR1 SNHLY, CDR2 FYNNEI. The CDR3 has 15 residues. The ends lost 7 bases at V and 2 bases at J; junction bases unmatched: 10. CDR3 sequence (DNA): TGTGCCAGCATCGGGTACGGGACTACACAAGAGACCCAGTACTTC. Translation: CASIGYGTTQETQYF.

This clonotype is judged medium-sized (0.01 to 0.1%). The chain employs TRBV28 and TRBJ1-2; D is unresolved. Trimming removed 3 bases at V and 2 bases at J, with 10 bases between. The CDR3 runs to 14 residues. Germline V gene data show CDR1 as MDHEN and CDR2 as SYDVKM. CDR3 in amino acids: CASSFGYRNYGYTF. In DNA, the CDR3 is TGTGCCAGCAGTTTTGGCTATAGGAACTATGGCTACACCTTC.

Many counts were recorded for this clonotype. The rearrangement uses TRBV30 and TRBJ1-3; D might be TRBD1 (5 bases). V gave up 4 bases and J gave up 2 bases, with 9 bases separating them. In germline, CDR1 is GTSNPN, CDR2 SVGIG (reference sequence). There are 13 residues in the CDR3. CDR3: CAWMVGAGNTIYF. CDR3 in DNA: TGTGCCTGGATGGTAGGGGCTGGAAACACCATATATTTT. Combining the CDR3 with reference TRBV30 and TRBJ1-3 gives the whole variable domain SQTIHQWPATLVQPVGSPLSLECTVEGTSNPNLYWYRQAAGRGLQLLFYSVGIGQISSEVPQNLSASRPQDRQFILSSKKLLLSDSGFYLCAWMVGAGNTIYFGEGSWLTVV.

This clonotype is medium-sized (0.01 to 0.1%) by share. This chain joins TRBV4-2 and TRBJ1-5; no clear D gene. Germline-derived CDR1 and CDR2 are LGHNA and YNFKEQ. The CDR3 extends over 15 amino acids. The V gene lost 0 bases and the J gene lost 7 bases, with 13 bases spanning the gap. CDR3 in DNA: TGTGCCAGCAGCCAAGAACGGGATAGGAGACAGCCCCAGCATTTT. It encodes CASSQERDRRQPQHF.

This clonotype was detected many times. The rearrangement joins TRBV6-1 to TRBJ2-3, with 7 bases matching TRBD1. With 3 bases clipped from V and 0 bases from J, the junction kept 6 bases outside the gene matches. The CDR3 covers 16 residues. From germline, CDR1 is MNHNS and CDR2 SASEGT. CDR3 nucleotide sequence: TGTGCCAGCAGTGATAAGACAGGGTCTAGCACAGATACGCAGTATTTT. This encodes CASSDKTGSSTDTQYF.

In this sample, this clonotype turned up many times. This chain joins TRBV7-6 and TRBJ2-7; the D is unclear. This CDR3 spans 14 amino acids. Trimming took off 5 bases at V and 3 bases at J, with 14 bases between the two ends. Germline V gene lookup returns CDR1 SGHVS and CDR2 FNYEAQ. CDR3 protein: CASSPSWGSYEQYF. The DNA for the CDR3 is TGTGCCAGCAGCCCCTCCTGGGGAAGCTACGAGCAGTACTTC. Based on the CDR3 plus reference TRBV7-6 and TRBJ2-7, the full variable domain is GAGVSQSPRYKVTKRGQDVALRCDPISGHVSLYWYRQALGQGPEFLTYFNYEAQQDKSGLPNDRFSAERPEGSISTLTIQRTEQRDSAMYRCASSPSWGSYEQYFGPGTRLTVT.

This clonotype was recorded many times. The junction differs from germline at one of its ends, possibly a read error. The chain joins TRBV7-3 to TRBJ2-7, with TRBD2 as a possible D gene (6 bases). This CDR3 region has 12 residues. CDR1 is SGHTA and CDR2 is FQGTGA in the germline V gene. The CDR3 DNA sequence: TGTGCCAGCAGCCCCCCAGCGGGCCCGGCGGTCTTC. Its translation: CASSPPAGPAVF.

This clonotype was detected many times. This CDR3 is CSARDQTQRLDEKLFF. CDR3 coding DNA: TGCAGTGCTAGAGATCAGACACAAAGGCTCGATGAAAAACTGTTTTTT. The chain uses TRBV20-1 and TRBJ1-4, with D uncertain. V was clipped by 0 bases and J by 6 bases, with 17 bases between them. CDR1 and CDR2 (germline): DFQATT, SNEGSKA (reference sequence). The CDR3 consists of 16 residues.

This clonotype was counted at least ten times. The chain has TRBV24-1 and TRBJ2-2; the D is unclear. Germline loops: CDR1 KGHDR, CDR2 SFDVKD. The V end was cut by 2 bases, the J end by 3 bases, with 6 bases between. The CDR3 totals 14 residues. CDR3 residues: CATSDSRDTGELFF. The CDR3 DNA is TGTGCCACCAGTGATTCCCGCGACACCGGGGAGCTGTTTTTT.

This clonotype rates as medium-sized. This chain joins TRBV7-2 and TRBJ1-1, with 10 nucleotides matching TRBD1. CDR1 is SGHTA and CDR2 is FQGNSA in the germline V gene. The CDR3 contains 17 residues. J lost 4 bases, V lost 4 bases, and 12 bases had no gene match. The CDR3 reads CASSSSSLWDRGTEAFF. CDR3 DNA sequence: TGTGCCAGCAGCTCCAGCTCGCTGTGGGACAGGGGCACTGAAGCTTTCTTT.

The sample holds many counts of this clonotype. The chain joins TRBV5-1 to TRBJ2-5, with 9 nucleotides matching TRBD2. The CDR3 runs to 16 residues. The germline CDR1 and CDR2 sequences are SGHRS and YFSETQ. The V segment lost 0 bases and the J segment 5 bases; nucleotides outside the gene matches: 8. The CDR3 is CASSLGPSAGGETQYF. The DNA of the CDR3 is TGCGCCAGCAGCTTGGGCCCCTCCGCGGGAGGGGAGACCCAGTACTTC.

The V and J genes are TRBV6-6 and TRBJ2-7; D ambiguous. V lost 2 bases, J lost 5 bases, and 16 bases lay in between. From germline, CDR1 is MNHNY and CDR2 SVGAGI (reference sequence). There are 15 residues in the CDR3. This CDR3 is CASSYQPGRGNEQYF. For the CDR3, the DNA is TGTGCCAGCAGTTACCAACCCGGACGAGGCAACGAGCAGTACTTC.

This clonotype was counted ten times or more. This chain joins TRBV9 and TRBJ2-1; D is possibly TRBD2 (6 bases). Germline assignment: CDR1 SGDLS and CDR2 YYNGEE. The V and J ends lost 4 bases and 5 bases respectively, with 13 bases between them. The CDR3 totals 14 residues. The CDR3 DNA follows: TGTGCCAGCAGCAAAGGGACTTTTAACAATGAGCAGTTCTTC. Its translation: CASSKGTFNNEQFF.

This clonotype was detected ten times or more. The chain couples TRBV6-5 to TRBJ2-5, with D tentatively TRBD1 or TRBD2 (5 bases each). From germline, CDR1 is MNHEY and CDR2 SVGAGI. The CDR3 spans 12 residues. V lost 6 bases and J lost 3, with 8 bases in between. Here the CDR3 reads CASRGTEETQYF. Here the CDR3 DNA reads TGTGCCAGCAGGGGGACGGAAGAGACCCAGTACTTC.

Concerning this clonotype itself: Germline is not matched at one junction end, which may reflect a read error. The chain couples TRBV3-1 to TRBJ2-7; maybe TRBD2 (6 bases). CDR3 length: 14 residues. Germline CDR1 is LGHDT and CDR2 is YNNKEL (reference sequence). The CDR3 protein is CVSSHSNGSDEQYF. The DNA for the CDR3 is TGTGTCAGCAGCCATTCTAACGGGAGTGACGAGCAGTACTTC.

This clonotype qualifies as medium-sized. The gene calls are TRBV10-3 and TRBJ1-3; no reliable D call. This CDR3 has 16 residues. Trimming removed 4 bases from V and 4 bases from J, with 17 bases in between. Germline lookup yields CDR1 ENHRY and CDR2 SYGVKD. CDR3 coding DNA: TGTGCCATCAGTGGAGCCGGCAGCCCGAGCGGAAACACCATATATTTT. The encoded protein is CAISGAGSPSGNTIYF.

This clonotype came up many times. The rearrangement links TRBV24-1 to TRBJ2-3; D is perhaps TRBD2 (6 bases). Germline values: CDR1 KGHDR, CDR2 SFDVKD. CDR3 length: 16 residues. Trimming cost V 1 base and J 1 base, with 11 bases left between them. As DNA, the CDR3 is TGTGCCACCAGTGATTTTGCCAGGGAGGGCACAGATACGCAGTATTTT. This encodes CATSDFAREGTDTQYF.

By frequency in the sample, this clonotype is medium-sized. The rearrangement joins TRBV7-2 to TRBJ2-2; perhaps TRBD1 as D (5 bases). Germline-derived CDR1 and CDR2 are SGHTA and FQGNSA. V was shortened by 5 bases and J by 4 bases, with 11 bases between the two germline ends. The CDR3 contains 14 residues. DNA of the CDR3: TGTGCCAGCAGCCCCGGCAGGGCCACCGGGGAGCTGTTTTTT. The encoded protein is CASSPGRATGELFF. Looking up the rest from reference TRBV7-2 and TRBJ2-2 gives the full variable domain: GAGVSQSPSNKVTEKGKDVELRCDPISGHTALYWYRQSLGQGLEFLIYFQGNSAPDKSGLPSDRFSAERTGGSVSTLTIQRTQQEDSAVYLCASSPGRATGELFFGEGSRLTVL.

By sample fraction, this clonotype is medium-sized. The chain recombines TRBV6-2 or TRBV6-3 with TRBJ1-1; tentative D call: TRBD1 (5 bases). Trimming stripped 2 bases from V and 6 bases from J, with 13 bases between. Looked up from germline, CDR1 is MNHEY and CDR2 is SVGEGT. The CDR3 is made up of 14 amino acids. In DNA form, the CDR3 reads TGTGCCAGCAGTTACGGTGCGGGGCTGGCTGAAGCTTTCTTT. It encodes CASSYGAGLAEAFF.

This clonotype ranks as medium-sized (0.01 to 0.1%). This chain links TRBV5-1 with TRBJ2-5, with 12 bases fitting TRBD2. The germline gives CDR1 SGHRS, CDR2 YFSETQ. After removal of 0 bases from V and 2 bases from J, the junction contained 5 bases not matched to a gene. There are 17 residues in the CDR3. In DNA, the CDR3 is TGCGCCAGCAGCTTGGGTCAACTAGCGGGGGGACAAGAGACCCAGTACTTC. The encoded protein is CASSLGQLAGGQETQYF.